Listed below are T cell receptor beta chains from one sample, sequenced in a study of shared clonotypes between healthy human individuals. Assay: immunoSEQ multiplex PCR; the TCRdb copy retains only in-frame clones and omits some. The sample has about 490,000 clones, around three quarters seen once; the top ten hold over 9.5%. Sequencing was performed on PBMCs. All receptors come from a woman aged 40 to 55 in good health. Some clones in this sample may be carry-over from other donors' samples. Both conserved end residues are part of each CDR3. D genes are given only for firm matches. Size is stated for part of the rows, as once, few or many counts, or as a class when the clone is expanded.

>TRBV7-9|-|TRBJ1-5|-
TGTGCCAGCAGCCCCTCGGGGGGCCAGCCCCAGCATTTT
CASSPSGGQPQHF
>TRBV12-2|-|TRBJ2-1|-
TGTGCAAGTCGCTTCCGGGTCCCGAGGGGCTACAATGAGCAGTTCTTC
CASRFRVPRGYNEQFF
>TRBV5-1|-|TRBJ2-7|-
TGCGCCAGCAGCCAAGGCCCAGGTTACGAGCAGTACTTC
CASSQGPGYEQYF
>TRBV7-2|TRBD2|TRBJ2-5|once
TGTGCCAGCAGCCCCCACCTAGCGGAGGGGCAGGAGACCCAGTACTTC
CASSPHLAEGQETQYF
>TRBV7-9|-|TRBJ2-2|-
TGCGCCAGCAGCCAATCTCTGGGGGCCTACACCGGGGAGCTGTTTTTT
CASSQSLGAYTGELFF
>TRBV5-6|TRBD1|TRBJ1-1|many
TGTGCCAGCAGCTTGCTCCCAGGGGGGGGCACTGAAGCTTTCTTT
CASSLLPGGGTEAFF
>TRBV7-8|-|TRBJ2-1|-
TGTGCCAGCAGGCCTGGACGGATCAGCCCTTACAATGAGCAGTTCTTC
CASRPGRISPYNEQFF
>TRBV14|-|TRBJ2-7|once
TGTGCCAGCAGCCAAAATACAGGTCCCCCCTACGAGCAGTACTTC
CASSQNTGPPYEQYF
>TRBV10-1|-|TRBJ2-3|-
TGCGCCAGCAGTGAGGACCCGTCCCCGGTCACAGATACGCAGTATTTT
CASSEDPSPVTDTQYF
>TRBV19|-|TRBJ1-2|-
TGTGCCAGTAGTATAGCGGACAGAAACTATGGCTACACCTTC
CASSIADRNYGYTF
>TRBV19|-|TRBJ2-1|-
TGTGCCAGTAGTTGGGGGGGCGGGAGCTCCTACAATGAGCAGTTCTTC
CASSWGGGSSYNEQFF
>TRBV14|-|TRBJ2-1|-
TGTGCCAGCAGCCAAGAGAAGGGGAGGCTAGACAATGAGCAGTTCTTC
CASSQEKGRLDNEQFF
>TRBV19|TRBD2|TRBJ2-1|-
TGTGCCAGTAGTGGGGGACTAGCGGGCCCCAATGAGCAGTTCTTC
CASSGGLAGPNEQFF
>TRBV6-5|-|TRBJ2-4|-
TGTGCCAGCAGCCCCCAACTAGCCAAAAACATTCAGTACTTC
CASSPQLAKNIQYF
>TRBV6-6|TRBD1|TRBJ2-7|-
TGTGCCAGCAGTTCCCGACAGGGGTCGTGGGAGCAGTACTTC
CASSSRQGSWEQYF
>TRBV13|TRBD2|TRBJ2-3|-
TGTGCCAGCAGCTTGGGACTAGCGGGAGGGGATACGCAGTATTTT
CASSLGLAGGDTQYF
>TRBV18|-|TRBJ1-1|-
TGTGCCAGCTCACCACAGGTGTCCGACACTGAAGCTTTCTTT
CASSPQVSDTEAFF
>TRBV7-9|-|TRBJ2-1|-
TGTGCCTGGGTGGGCAGACCCTCCTACAATGAGCAGTTCTTC
CAWVGRPSYNEQFF
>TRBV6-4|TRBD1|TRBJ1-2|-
TGTGCCAGCACCGGACAGGGTAACGGCTACACCTTC
CASTGQGNGYTF
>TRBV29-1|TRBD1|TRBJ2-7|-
TGCAGCGTTGCCCGGGACAGGTGGATTCTCTACGAGCAGTACTTC
CSVARDRWILYEQYF
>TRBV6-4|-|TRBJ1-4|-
TGTGCCAGCAGTGTCTCCGGCTCAACTAATGAAAAACTGTTTTTT
CASSVSGSTNEKLFF
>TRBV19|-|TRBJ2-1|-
TGTGCCAGTAGTAAAGACAGGCTCTACAATGAGCAGTTCTTC
CASSKDRLYNEQFF
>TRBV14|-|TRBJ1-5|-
TGTGCCAGCAGCCAGGGAGGAGGGGGTTCAGGGGTTCAGCCCCAGCATTTT
CASSQGGGGSGVQPQHF
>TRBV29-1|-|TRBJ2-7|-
TGCAGCGTTGAATTGTGGCGGGAAAGCTCCTACGAGCAGTACTTC
CSVELWRESSYEQYF
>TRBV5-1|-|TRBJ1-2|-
TGCGCCAGCAGCTTGGCGGTGGGGACATCTGGCTACACCTTC
CASSLAVGTSGYTF
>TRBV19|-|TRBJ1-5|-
TGTGCCAGTAGTCCCAACAGGGTTGATCAGCCCCAGCATTTT
CASSPNRVDQPQHF
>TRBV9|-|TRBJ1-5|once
TGTGCCAGCAGCGTAGGCCCGAATAGCAATCAGCCCCAGCATTTT
CASSVGPNSNQPQHF
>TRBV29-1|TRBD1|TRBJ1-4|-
TGCAGCGTTGCCCAGACAGGGCTGGGAAAACTGTTTTTT
CSVAQTGLGKLFF
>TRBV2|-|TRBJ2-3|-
TGTGCCAGCAGTCAGGACAAAGGCACAGATACGCAGTATTTT
CASSQDKGTDTQYF
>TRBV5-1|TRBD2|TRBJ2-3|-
TGCGCCAGCAGCCCGGGGACTAGCGGGAGGGCCGTGGATACGCAGTATTTT
CASSPGTSGRAVDTQYF
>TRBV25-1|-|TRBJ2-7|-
TGTGCCAGCAGTGGCTGGTTCCTCTACGAGCAGTACTTC
CASSGWFLYEQYF
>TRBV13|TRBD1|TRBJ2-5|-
TGTGCCAGCAGCTTGGGGACAGGGGATGGGGAGACCCAGTACTTC
CASSLGTGDGETQYF
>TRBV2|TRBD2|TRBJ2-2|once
TGTGCCAGCAGTCAAGTTAGCGGGAGCTACACCGGGGAGCTGTTTTTT
CASSQVSGSYTGELFF
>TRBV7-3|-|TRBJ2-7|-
TGTGCCAGCAGCAAGTTACACGGATACGAGCAGTACTTC
CASSKLHGYEQYF
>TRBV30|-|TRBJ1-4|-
TGTGCCTGGAGTCTCTGGACCGGGTTGGGGGAAAAACTGTTTTTT
CAWSLWTGLGEKLFF
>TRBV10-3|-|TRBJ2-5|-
TGTGCCATCAGCAATACGGGAGAGACCCAGTACTTC
CAISNTGETQYF
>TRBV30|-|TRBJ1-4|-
TGTGCCTGGAGTGGGGGTCAGGTTCGGGAAAAACTGTTTTTT
CAWSGGQVREKLFF
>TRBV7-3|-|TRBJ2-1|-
TGTGCCAGCAGCTTAAGGAGGGGGGTTTTCAATGAGCAGTTCTTC
CASSLRRGVFNEQFF
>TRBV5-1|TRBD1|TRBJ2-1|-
TGCGCCAGCAGCTCCCTAGCAGGGGGCGCTTCCAATGAGCAGTTCTTC
CASSSLAGGASNEQFF
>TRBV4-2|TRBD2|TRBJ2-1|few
TGTGCCAGCAGCCAAGAGTCTAGCGGAGCCCCCTACAATGAGCAGTTCTTC
CASSQESSGAPYNEQFF
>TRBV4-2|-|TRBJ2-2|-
TGTGCCAGCGGACAGCTTGCGAACACCGGGGAGCTGTTTTTT
CASGQLANTGELFF
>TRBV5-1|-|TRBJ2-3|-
TGCGCCAGCAGCTTGACCCCAGATACGCAGTATTTT
CASSLTPDTQYF
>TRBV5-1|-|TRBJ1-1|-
TGCGCCAGCAGCTTGGCCGGAGGTGGGGGTCGCACTGAAGCTTTCTTT
CASSLAGGGGRTEAFF
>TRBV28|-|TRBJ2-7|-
TGTGCCAGCGCATTAGCCGGGATTACCTACGAGCAGTACTTC
CASALAGITYEQYF
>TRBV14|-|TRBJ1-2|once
TGTGCCAGCAGCCAAGGGACCGGGGCTAACTATGGCTACACCTTC
CASSQGTGANYGYTF
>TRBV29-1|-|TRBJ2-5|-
TGCAGCGTTGGGGGGCAGCAAGAGACCCAGTACTTC
CSVGGQQETQYF
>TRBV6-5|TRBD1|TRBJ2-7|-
TGTGCCAGCAGTTACTCAGGGGGCGGGGAGCAGTACTTC
CASSYSGGGEQYF
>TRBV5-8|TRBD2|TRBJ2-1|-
TGTGCCAGCAGCAGGACTAGCGGGAGGGTAGCATATGAGCAGTTCTTC
CASSRTSGRVAYEQFF
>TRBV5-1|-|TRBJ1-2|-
TGCGCCAGCAGCTTGACCGGGCCTCAGTTTGGAGCTAACTATGGCTACACCTTC
CASSLTGPQFGANYGYTF
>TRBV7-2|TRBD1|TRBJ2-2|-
TGTGCCAGCAGCCCGCGGACAGGGGGCACCGGGGAGCTGTTTTTT
CASSPRTGGTGELFF
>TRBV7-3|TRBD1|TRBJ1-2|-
TGTGCCAGCAGCCCAGAACAGGGGAGATATGGCTACACCTTC
CASSPEQGRYGYTF
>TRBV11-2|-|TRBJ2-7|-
TGTGCCAGCAGCTTAGATCGGTGGGGGGCATCTATCTTC
CASSLDRWGASIF